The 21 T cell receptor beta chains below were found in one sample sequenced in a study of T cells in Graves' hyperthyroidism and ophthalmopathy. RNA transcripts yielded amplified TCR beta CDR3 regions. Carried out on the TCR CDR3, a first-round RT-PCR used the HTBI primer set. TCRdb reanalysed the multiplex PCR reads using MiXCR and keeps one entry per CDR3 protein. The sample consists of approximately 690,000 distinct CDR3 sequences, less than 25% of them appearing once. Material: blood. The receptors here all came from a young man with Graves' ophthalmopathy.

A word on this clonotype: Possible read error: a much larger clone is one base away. CDR3 bases: TGTGCCAGCAGACGCCTCGAGGGAGGGGAGACCCAGTACTTC. It specifies CASRRLEGGETQYF. The rearrangement uses TRBV13 and TRBJ2-5; 7 nucleotides match TRBD2. With V trimmed by 6 bases and J by 5 bases, 9 bases remained unmatched. Germline values: CDR1 PRHDT, CDR2 FYEKMQ (reference sequence). The CDR3 spans 14 residues.

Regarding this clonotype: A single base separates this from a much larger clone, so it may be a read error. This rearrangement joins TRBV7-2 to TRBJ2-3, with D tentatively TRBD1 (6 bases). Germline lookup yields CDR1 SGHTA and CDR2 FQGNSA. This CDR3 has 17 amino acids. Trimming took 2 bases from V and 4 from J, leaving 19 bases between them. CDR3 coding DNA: TGTGCCAGCAGCTTAAACTGGGACACCCTTAGCGCAGATACGCAGTATTTT. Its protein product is CASSLNWDTLSADTQYF. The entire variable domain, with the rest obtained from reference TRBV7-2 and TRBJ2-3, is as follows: GAGVSQSPSNKVTEKGKDVELRCDPISGHTALYWYRQSLGQGLEFLIYFQGNSAPDKSGLPSDRFSAERTGGSVSTLTIQRTQQEDSAVYLCASSLNWDTLSADTQYFGPGTRLTVL.

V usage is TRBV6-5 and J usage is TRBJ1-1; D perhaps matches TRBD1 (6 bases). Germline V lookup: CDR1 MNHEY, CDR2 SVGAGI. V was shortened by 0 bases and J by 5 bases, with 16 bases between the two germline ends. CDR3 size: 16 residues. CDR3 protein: CASSYSPGARRTEAFF. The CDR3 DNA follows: TGTGCCAGCAGTTACTCGCCGGGGGCTAGGAGGACTGAAGCTTTCTTT.

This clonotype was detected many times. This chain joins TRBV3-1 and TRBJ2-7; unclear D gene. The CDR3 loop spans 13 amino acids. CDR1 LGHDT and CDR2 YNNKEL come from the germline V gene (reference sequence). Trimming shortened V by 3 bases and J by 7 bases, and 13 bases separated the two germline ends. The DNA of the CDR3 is TGTGCCAGCAGCCATGGCTCCTCGCGGGAGCAGTACTTC. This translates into CASSHGSSREQYF.

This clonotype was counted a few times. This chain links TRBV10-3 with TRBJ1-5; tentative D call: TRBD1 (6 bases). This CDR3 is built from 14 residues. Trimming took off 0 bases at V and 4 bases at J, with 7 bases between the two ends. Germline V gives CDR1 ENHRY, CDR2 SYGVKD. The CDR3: CAISESRGNQPQHF. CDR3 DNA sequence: TGTGCCATCAGTGAGTCGAGGGGGAATCAGCCCCAGCATTTT.

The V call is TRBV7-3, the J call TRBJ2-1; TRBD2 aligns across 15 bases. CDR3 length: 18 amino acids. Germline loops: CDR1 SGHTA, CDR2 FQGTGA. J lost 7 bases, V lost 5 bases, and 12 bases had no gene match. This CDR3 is CASSPRGTSGRIWNEQFF. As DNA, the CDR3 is TGTGCCAGCAGCCCGCGAGGGACTAGCGGGAGGATTTGGAATGAGCAGTTCTTC.

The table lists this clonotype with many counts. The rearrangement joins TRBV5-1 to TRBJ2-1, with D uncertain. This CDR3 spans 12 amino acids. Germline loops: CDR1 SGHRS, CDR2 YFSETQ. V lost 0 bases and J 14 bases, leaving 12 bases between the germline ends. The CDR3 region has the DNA TGCGCCAGCAGCTTGGTGGGCGGAGAGGAGTTCTTC. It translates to CASSLVGGEEFF.

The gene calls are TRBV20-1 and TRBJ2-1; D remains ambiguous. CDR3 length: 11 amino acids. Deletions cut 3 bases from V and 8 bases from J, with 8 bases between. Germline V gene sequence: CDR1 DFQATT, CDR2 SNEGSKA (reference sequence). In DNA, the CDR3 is TGCAGTGCTAGGCTAGTCGATGAGCAGTTCTTC. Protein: CSARLVDEQFF.

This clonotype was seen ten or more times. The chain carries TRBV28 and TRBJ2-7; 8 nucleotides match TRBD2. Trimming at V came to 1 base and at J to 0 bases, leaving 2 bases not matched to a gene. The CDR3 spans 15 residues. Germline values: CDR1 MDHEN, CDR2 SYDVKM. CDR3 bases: TGTGCCAGCAGTTTATTAGCGGGGAGCTCCTACGAGCAGTACTTC. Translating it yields CASSLLAGSSYEQYF.

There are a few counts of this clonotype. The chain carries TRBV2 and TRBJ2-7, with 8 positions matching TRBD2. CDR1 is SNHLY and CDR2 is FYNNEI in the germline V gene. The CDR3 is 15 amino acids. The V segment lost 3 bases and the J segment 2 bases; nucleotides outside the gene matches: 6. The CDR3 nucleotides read TGTGCCAGCAGTGAGGCGGGGGGCGGACCCTACGAGCAGTACTTC. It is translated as CASSEAGGGPYEQYF.

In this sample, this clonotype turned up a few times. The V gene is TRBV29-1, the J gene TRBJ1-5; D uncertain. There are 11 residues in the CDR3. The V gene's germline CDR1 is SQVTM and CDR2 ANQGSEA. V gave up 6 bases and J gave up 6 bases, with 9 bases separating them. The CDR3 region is CSVGSGQPQHF. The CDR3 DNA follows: TGCAGCGTCGGAAGCGGTCAGCCCCAGCATTTT.

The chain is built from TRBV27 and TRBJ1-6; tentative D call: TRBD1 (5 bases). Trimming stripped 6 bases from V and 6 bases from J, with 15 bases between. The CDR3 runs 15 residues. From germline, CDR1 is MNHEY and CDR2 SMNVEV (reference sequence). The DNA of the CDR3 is TGTGCCAGCAGGATTCAGGGTGTAGGTAATTCACCCCTCCACTTT. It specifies CASRIQGVGNSPLHF.

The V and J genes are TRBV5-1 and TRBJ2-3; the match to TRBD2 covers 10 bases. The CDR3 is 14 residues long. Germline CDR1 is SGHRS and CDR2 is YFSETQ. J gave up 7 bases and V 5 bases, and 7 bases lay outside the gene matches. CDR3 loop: CASSQTSGMNTQYF. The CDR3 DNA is TGCGCCAGCAGTCAAACTAGCGGGATGAATACGCAGTATTTT.

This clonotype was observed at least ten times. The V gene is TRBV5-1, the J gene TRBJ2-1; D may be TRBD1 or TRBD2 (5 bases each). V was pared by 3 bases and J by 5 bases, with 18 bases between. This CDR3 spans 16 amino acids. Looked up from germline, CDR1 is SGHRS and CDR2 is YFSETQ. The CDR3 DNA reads TGCGCCAGCAGCTGGACCGGAGGAAGGGGAGACAATGAGCAGTTCTTC. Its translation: CASSWTGGRGDNEQFF.

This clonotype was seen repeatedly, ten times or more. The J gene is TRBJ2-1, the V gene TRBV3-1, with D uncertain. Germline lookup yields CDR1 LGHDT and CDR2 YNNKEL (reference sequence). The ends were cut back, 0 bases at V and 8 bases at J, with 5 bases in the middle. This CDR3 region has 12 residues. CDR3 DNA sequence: TGTGCCAGCAGCCAAGAGTGGGATGAGCAGTTCTTC. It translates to CASSQEWDEQFF.

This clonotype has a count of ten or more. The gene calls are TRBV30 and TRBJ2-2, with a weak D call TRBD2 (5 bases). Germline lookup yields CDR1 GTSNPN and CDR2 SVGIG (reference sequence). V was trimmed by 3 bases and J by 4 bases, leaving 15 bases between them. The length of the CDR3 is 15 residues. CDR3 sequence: CAWRLWGAGTGELFF. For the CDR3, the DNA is TGTGCCTGGAGGTTGTGGGGAGCCGGCACCGGGGAGCTGTTTTTT.

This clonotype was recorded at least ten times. The CDR3 is CASSQDSTDTQYF. CDR3 nucleotides: TGTGCCAGCAGCCAGGACAGCACAGATACGCAGTATTTT. The chain is built from TRBV3-1 and TRBJ2-3; D is unclear. The CDR3 runs 13 residues. In germline, CDR1 is LGHDT, CDR2 YNNKEL (reference sequence). Trimming cost V 3 bases and J 0 bases, with 4 bases left between them.

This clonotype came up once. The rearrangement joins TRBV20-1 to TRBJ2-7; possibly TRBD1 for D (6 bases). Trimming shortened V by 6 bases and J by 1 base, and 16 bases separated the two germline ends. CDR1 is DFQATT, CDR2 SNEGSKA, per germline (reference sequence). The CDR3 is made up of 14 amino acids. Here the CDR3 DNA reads TGCAGTGCCCCGCCCGGGACACAATCCTACGAGCAGTACTTC. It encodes CSAPPGTQSYEQYF.

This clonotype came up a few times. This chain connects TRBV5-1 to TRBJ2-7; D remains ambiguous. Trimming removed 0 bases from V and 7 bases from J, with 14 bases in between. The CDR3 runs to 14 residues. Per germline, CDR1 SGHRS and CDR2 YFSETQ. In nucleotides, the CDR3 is TGCGCCAGCAGCTTGGAGGCCAGTTCGTGGGAGCAGTACTTC. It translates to CASSLEASSWEQYF.

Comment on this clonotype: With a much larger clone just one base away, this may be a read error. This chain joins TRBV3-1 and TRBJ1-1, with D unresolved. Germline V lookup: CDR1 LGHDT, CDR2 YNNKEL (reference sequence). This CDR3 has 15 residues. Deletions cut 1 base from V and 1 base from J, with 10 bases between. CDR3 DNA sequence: TGTGCCAGCAGCCAAGCCGGGAAACAGAACACTGAAGCTTTCTTT. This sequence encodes CASSQAGKQNTEAFF.

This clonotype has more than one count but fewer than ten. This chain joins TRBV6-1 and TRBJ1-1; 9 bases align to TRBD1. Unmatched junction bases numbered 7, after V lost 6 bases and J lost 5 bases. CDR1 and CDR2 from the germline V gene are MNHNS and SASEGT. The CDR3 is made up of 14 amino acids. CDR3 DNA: TGTGCCAGCAGGGTCACAGGGGGCAGGACTGAAGCTTTCTTT. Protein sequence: CASRVTGGRTEAFF.